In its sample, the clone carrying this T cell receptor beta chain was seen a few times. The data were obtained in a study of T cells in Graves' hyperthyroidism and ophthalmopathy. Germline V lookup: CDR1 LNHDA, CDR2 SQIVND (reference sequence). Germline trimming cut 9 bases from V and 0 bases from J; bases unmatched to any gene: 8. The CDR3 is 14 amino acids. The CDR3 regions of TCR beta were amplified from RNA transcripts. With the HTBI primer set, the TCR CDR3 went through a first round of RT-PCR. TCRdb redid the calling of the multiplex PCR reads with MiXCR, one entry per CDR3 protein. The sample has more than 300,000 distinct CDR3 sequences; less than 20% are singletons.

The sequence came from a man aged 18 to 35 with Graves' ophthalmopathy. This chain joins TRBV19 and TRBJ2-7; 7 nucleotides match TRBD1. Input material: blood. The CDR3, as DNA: TGTGCCAGCCGCTTGACAGGGTCCTCCTACGAGCAGTACTTC. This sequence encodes CASRLTGSSYEQYF.